The 23 T cell receptor beta chains listed next were all sequenced from one sample in a study of beta chain features in type 1 diabetes (dated by TCRdb to 2016 to 2019). Libraries were prepared through the immunoSEQ multiplex PCR assay. All of the isolated RNA was reverse transcribed with the High Capacity cDNA Reverse Transcription Kit, so expressed TCRB transcripts were sequenced. TCRdb re-hosts the immuneACCESS table, in-frame sequences only. Its copies lack some clones; in the studies checked, an unresolved V gene accounts for under half of them, and the cause for the rest is not known. The sample yields about 40,000 clones; around 60% were counted once. The ten largest make up around 2% of the sample. Sequencing was done on a sample of Tregs from blood. The cell subset or site label here, explained by the study, means: regulatory CD4+ T cells. These receptors all come from a woman aged 25 to 39 in good health.

This clone appeared a few times. Other DNA variants within this sample encode the same CDR3. This rearrangement joins TRBV2 to TRBJ1-2; the D gene is possibly TRBD1 (6 bases). This CDR3 contains 15 residues. Germline lookup yields CDR1 SNHLY and CDR2 FYNNEI. V shed 6 bases and J shed 3 bases, with 17 bases lying between them. CDR3 amino acids: CASSQTKGQYYGYTF. The DNA for the CDR3 is TGTGCCAGCAGCCAGACGAAAGGACAGTACTATGGCTACACCTTC.

V is TRBV18 and J is TRBJ2-3; TRBD2 is a possible D gene (6 bases). The CDR3 totals 17 residues. Trimming took 3 bases from V and 0 from J, leaving 16 bases between them. Germline values: CDR1 KGHSH, CDR2 LQKENI. As DNA, the CDR3 is TGTGCCAGCTCACCGTTAGCGGAGGTCTATAGCACAGATACGCAGTATTTT. Its protein product is CASSPLAEVYSTDTQYF.

This chain links TRBV28 with TRBJ2-7; 7 nucleotides agree with TRBD1. Germline loops: CDR1 MDHEN, CDR2 SYDVKM. V was clipped by 6 bases and J by 7 bases; unmatched bases: 15. The length of the CDR3 is 15 residues. CDR3 residues: CASRASGTAFWEQYF. In DNA, the CDR3 is TGTGCCAGCAGGGCCTCCGGGACAGCCTTCTGGGAGCAGTACTTC. Combining the CDR3 with reference TRBV28 and TRBJ2-7 gives the whole variable domain DVKVTQSSRYLVKRTGEKVFLECVQDMDHENMFWYRQDPGLGLRLIYFSYDVKMKEKGDIPEGYSVSREKKERFSLILESASTNQTSMYLCASRASGTAFWEQYFGPGTRLTVT.

The CDR3 here is CASSPGLAAVETQYF. In nucleotides, the CDR3 is TGTGCCAGCAGCCCCGGACTAGCGGCGGTGGAGACCCAGTACTTC. J is TRBJ2-5 and V is TRBV7-9; 10 bases are a match to TRBD2. The CDR3 runs to 15 residues. CDR1 and CDR2 (germline): SEHNR, FQNEAQ (reference sequence). Germline trimming cut 5 bases from V and 5 bases from J; bases unmatched to any gene: 8.

The rearrangement links TRBV29-1 to TRBJ2-7; D not resolved. Germline CDR1 reads SQVTM; CDR2 reads ANQGSEA. Trimming removed 5 bases at V and 0 bases at J, with 8 bases between. This CDR3 spans 12 amino acids. The CDR3 region is CSVRDTSYEQYF. The CDR3 DNA is TGCAGCGTTCGAGACACCTCCTACGAGCAGTACTTC.

The chain joins TRBV19 to TRBJ2-5, with 9 bases aligning to TRBD1. The J call may be mistaken, given a closer DNA end match to TRBJ2-7. Per the germline V gene, CDR1 is LNHDA and CDR2 is SQIVND (reference sequence). This CDR3 has 15 amino acids. The chain's CDR3 is CASSIIGTGSGEQYF. CDR3 nucleotide sequence: TGTGCCAGTAGCATCATCGGGACAGGGTCCGGCGAGCAGTACTTC.

The chain uses TRBV21-1 and TRBJ2-2; the table names TRBD1, a call not compared with the DNA. TRBV21-1 corresponds to a pseudogene. The CDR3 is 15 residues long. The CDR3 reads CASSKVKGDTGELFF. The CDR3 bases are TGTGCCAGCAGCAAAGTGAAGGGGGATACCGGGGAGCTGTTTTTT.

The chain joins TRBV9 to TRBJ2-1; 9 nucleotides align to TRBD2. V shed 3 bases and J 0 bases; nucleotides not matched to a gene: 13. The CDR3 covers 19 residues. Germline V gives CDR1 SGDLS, CDR2 YYNGEE. The CDR3, as DNA: TGTGCCAGCAGCGAAGCGGGAGGATTCCGGACTGGCTCCTACAATGAGCAGTTCTTC. Its translation is CASSEAGGFRTGSYNEQFF.

This clone was counted between two and nine times. The V call is TRBV29-1, the J call TRBJ2-3, with 8 bases fitting TRBD1. The J segment lost 1 base and the V segment lost 2 bases, leaving 2 bases of the junction unmatched. The CDR3 loop spans 14 amino acids. Germline values: CDR1 SQVTM, CDR2 ANQGSEA. In DNA, the CDR3 is TGCAGCGTTGAAACGGGACAGGGCACAGATACGCAGTATTTT. Translating it yields CSVETGQGTDTQYF.

This clone was observed a few times. The V gene is TRBV6-5, the J gene TRBJ2-3; tentative D call: TRBD1 (7 bases). The CDR3 is made up of 15 amino acids. Between the trimmed V and J ends, which lost 5 bases and 2 bases, there was a span of 14 bases. Germline V gene sequence: CDR1 MNHEY, CDR2 SVGAGI. CDR3 sequence (DNA): TGTGCCAGCAGTAAGACAGGGACTCTCACAGATACGCAGTATTTT. This gives the protein CASSKTGTLTDTQYF.

The chain joins TRBV6-5 to TRBJ1-3, with 7 positions matching TRBD1. J gave up 0 bases and V 10 bases, and 9 bases lay outside the gene matches. This CDR3 comprises 15 residues. Looked up from germline, CDR1 is MNHEY and CDR2 is SVGAGI. The chain's CDR3 is CATPGTASSGNTIYF. DNA for the CDR3: TGTGCCACCCCGGGGACAGCGAGCTCTGGAAACACCATATATTTT.

This chain uses TRBV7-6 with TRBJ2-7; D is uncertain. Trimming shortened V by 0 bases and J by 3 bases, and 9 bases separated the two germline ends. Germline V gene sequence: CDR1 SGHVS, CDR2 FNYEAQ. This CDR3 region has 14 residues. CDR3 sequence reads: CASSLAPGIYEQYF. CDR3 DNA: TGTGCCAGCAGCTTAGCACCAGGAATCTACGAGCAGTACTTC.

The CDR3 bases are TGCAGTGCAAATGGCGGAGTGCGGCAGTTCTTC. It is translated as CSANGGVRQFF. This chain joins TRBV20-1 and TRBJ2-1; D call uncertain. CDR1 and CDR2 from the germline V gene are DFQATT and SNEGSKA (reference sequence). The V end was cut by 6 bases, the J end by 12 bases, with 15 bases between. There are 11 residues in the CDR3.

V usage is TRBV6-1 and J usage is TRBJ2-5, with a weak D call TRBD1 (5 bases). Trimming shortened V by 1 base and J by 5 bases, and 17 bases separated the two germline ends. Germline values: CDR1 MNHNS, CDR2 SASEGT. This CDR3 contains 16 residues. The CDR3 reads CASSEGVVGRLETQYF. The CDR3 DNA reads TGTGCCAGCAGTGAAGGGGTGGTGGGGCGCCTCGAGACCCAGTACTTC.

This clone has just a few counts. This chain links TRBV7-2 with TRBJ2-2, with 9 bases identical to TRBD2. Germline V gives CDR1 SGHTA, CDR2 FQGNSA. V was clipped by 1 base and J by 3 bases; unmatched bases: 0. CDR3 size: 15 residues. The CDR3 DNA sequence: TGTGCCAGCAGCTTAGTAGCGGGAGACACCGGGGAGCTGTTTTTT. This sequence encodes CASSLVAGDTGELFF. The whole variable domain, filled in from reference TRBV7-2 and TRBJ2-2, reads GAGVSQSPSNKVTEKGKDVELRCDPISGHTALYWYRQSLGQGLEFLIYFQGNSAPDKSGLPSDRFSAERTGGSVSTLTIQRTQQEDSAVYLCASSLVAGDTGELFFGEGSRLTVL.

This rearrangement joins TRBV2 to TRBJ2-3, with 9 positions matching TRBD2. V dropped 3 bases and J dropped 1; count of bases not matched to a gene: 2. Germline lookup yields CDR1 SNHLY and CDR2 FYNNEI. The CDR3 totals 15 residues. CDR3 nucleotides: TGTGCCAGCAGTGAGTGGACTAGCGGCACAGATACGCAGTATTTT. The encoded protein is CASSEWTSGTDTQYF.

The V gene is TRBV19, the J gene TRBJ2-7; TRBD2 might be the D (6 bases). CDR1 is LNHDA and CDR2 is SQIVND in the germline V gene (reference sequence). The CDR3 has 12 amino acids. V was trimmed by 8 bases and J by 0 bases, leaving 8 bases between them. CDR3 region: CASRGSSYEQYF. The CDR3 DNA sequence: TGTGCCAGTCGGGGGAGCTCCTACGAGCAGTACTTC.

The V and J genes are TRBV30 and TRBJ1-1, with 8 positions matching TRBD1. V trimming: 5 bases; J trimming: 5 bases; junction bases outside the gene matches: 7. CDR1 and CDR2 from the germline V gene are GTSNPN and SVGIG (reference sequence). This CDR3 region has 13 residues. The CDR3 sequence is CAWGRGRWTEAFF. The CDR3 DNA sequence: TGTGCCTGGGGCAGGGGGCGATGGACTGAAGCTTTCTTT.

The chain joins TRBV19 to TRBJ2-3, with TRBD1 identical over 10 bases. Trimming removed 7 bases from V and 2 bases from J; junction bases left unmatched: 15. The CDR3 length is 18 residues. Germline CDR1 is LNHDA and CDR2 is SQIVND (reference sequence). CDR3 coding DNA: TGTGCCAGTACCAGCCCCATCAGGACAGGGGGACTCACAGATACGCAGTATTTT. Translation gives CASTSPIRTGGLTDTQYF.

The chain carries TRBV7-2 and TRBJ2-1, with TRBD2 matching 10 bases. CDR1 is SGHTA, CDR2 FQGNSA, per germline. The CDR3 sequence is 16 residues long. The trim removed 1 base at V and 7 bases at J, leaving 7 bases unmatched. CDR3 residues: CASSLEAGGLGNEQFF. CDR3 bases: TGTGCCAGCAGCTTAGAAGCGGGAGGGCTAGGTAATGAGCAGTTCTTC.

This clone was recorded a few times. The chain combines TRBV7-9 with TRBJ2-2; no clear D gene. Germline CDR1 and CDR2: SEHNR and FQNEAQ (reference sequence). The germline V and J ends were trimmed by 1 base and 7 bases, with 10 bases remaining between them. This CDR3 is built from 14 residues. CDR3 sequence: CASSLGSVVGELFF. As DNA, the CDR3 is TGTGCCAGCAGCTTAGGGTCGGTTGTCGGGGAGCTGTTTTTT.

V gene TRBV28 combines with J gene TRBJ1-2, with D tentatively TRBD1 (5 bases). The V end was cut by 7 bases, the J end by 7 bases, with 28 bases between. Germline CDR1 is MDHEN and CDR2 is SYDVKM. The CDR3 is 17 residues long. CDR3 DNA sequence: TGTGCCAGCACCGCCTTGGGACTTCTCTCCACTGACCGTGGCTACACCTTC. Its protein product is CASTALGLLSTDRGYTF.

In its sample, this clone ranks as medium-sized. The genes are TRBV16 and TRBJ2-5; unclear D gene. The CDR3 runs 12 residues. Looked up from germline, CDR1 is KGHSY and CDR2 is FQNENV. Trimming stripped 5 bases from V and 5 bases from J, with 9 bases between. In nucleotides, the CDR3 is TGTGCCAGCAGCACGACGAGGGAGACCCAGTACTTC. It yields the protein CASSTTRETQYF.